These 21 T cell receptor beta chains originate from one sample sequenced in a study of shared T cell receptors in the human thymus. Profiling relied on immunoSEQ multiplex PCR, and the TCRdb table lists in-frame clones only, not all of them. The repertoire holds under 450,000 clones, 95% seen once, with about 0.02% in the top ten. The sequencing input was thymocytes. These TCRs come from a human donor.

This chain connects TRBV2 to TRBJ1-5, with 9 bases aligning to TRBD1. CDR3 length: 14 residues. The V gene end was trimmed by 4 bases and the J gene end by 5 bases; junction bases not matched to a gene: 3. CDR1 and CDR2 from the germline V gene are SNHLY and FYNNEI. The CDR3 protein is CASSGTGDDQPQHF. CDR3 sequence (DNA): TGTGCCAGCAGTGGGACAGGGGACGATCAGCCCCAGCATTTT. Together with reference TRBV2 and TRBJ1-5, the CDR3 gives the full variable domain: EPEVTQTPSHQVTQMGQEVILRCVPISNHLYFYWYRQILGQKVEFLVSFYNNEISEKSEIFDDQFSVERPDGSNFTLKIRSTKLEDSAMYFCASSGTGDDQPQHFGDGTRLSIL.

This clone was detected only once. The same CDR3 is also encoded by other DNA sequences in this sample. The V gene is TRBV29-1, the J gene TRBJ2-5, with TRBD2 identical over 8 bases. Trimming cost V 3 bases and J 4 bases; bases outside gene matches: 1. Germline loops: CDR1 SQVTM, CDR2 ANQGSEA. The CDR3 is 12 amino acids. The CDR3 DNA follows: TGCAGCGTTGACAGCGGGAGAGAGACCCAGTACTTC. This sequence encodes CSVDSGRETQYF.

This clone has more than one count but fewer than ten. The chain has TRBV5-1 and TRBJ2-7, with a tentative D call TRBD1 (5 bases). This CDR3 region has 15 residues. Looked up from germline, CDR1 is SGHRS and CDR2 is YFSETQ. Trimming pared 4 bases from V and 4 bases from J, leaving 18 bases between. The CDR3 DNA follows: TGCGCCAGCAGCCGAGGACACGCGATATCATACGAGCAGTACTTC. Its translation: CASSRGHAISYEQYF. Filled out from reference TRBV5-1 and TRBJ2-7, the complete variable domain reads KAGVTQTPRYLIKTRGQQVTLSCSPISGHRSVSWYQQTPGQGLQFLFEYFSETQRNKGNFPGRFSGRQFSNSRSEMNVSTLELGDSALYLCASSRGHAISYEQYFGPGTRLTVT.

CDR3 in DNA: TGTGCCAGCAGCCCCAAGGGGGGTACCTCCTACGAGCAGTACTTC. This sequence encodes CASSPKGGTSYEQYF. The chain is built from TRBV9 and TRBJ2-7; D is possibly TRBD1 or TRBD2 (6 bases each). The CDR3 has 15 amino acids. Germline V gene sequence: CDR1 SGDLS, CDR2 YYNGEE. The V and J ends lost 4 bases and 0 bases respectively, with 14 bases between them.

The V gene is TRBV25-1, the J gene TRBJ2-3; 7 bases align to TRBD1. The germline CDR1 and CDR2 sequences are MGHDK and SYGVNS. CDR3 length: 16 amino acids. After removal of 4 bases from V and 6 bases from J, the junction contained 13 bases not matched to a gene. The CDR3 nucleotides read TGTGCCAGCAGTGGCACAGGGGACGGTGCTGAGGATACGCAGTATTTT. Translated: CASSGTGDGAEDTQYF.

The genes are TRBV7-9 and TRBJ2-7, with 7 bases fitting TRBD1. With V trimmed by 5 bases and J by 2 bases, 3 bases remained unmatched. The CDR3 has 13 amino acids. CDR1 and CDR2 from the germline V gene are SEHNR and FQNEAQ (reference sequence). DNA for the CDR3: TGTGCCAGCAGCCCGCAGGGGGCCTACGAGCAGTACTTC. Encoded protein: CASSPQGAYEQYF. Combining the CDR3 with reference TRBV7-9 and TRBJ2-7 gives the whole variable domain DTGVSQNPRHKITKRGQNVTFRCDPISEHNRLYWYRQTLGQGPEFLTYFQNEAQLEKSRLLSDRFSAERPKGSFSTLEIQRTEQGDSAMYLCASSPQGAYEQYFGPGTRLTVT.

The chain recombines TRBV6-1 with TRBJ1-5, with D uncertain. Trimming left V 6 bases short and J 5 bases short, with 14 bases between. Germline CDR1 reads MNHNS; CDR2 reads SASEGT. The CDR3 has 14 amino acids. The CDR3 DNA sequence: TGTGCCAGCAGAGGCGGACGGGATTATCAGCCCCAGCATTTT. Its protein product is CASRGGRDYQPQHF.

The chain carries TRBV10-3 and TRBJ1-2; D ambiguous. V was trimmed by 2 bases and J by 2 bases, leaving 9 bases between them. There are 14 residues in the CDR3. Germline V gene sequence: CDR1 ENHRY, CDR2 SYGVKD. The CDR3 DNA sequence: TGTGCCATCAGTGAGAAGACACTCAACTATGGCTACACCTTC. It encodes CAISEKTLNYGYTF.

For the CDR3, the DNA is TGTGCCAGTAGTATAGATCTGGGTTTTACTGAAGCTTTCTTT. The encoded protein is CASSIDLGFTEAFF. This rearrangement joins TRBV19 to TRBJ1-1, with no clear D. The CDR3 has 14 amino acids. Germline V gene lookup returns CDR1 LNHDA and CDR2 SQIVND (reference sequence). Trimming took 0 bases from V and 5 from J, leaving 10 bases between them.

A few counts support this clone. The chain has TRBV27 and TRBJ2-7; the match to TRBD1 covers 7 bases. The CDR3 has 14 amino acids. The junction had 1 base not matched to a gene; V was cut back by 2 bases and J by 0 bases. Germline V CDR1 and CDR2: MNHEY, SMNVEV (reference sequence). The CDR3 region is CASSLGTDSYEQYF. The DNA of the CDR3 is TGTGCCAGCAGTTTAGGGACAGACTCCTACGAGCAGTACTTC.

This sequence joins TRBV7-2 and TRBJ2-1; TRBD2 agrees at 9 bases. This CDR3 has 16 residues. CDR1 is SGHTA and CDR2 is FQGNSA in the germline V gene. J lost 9 bases, V lost 5 bases, and 14 bases had no gene match. CDR3 in DNA: TGTGCCAGCAGCCCCCGAGCGGGAGGAAAGATGGGTGAGCAGTTCTTC. This gives the protein CASSPRAGGKMGEQFF.

The chain uses TRBV28 and TRBJ2-7; 10 bases are shared with TRBD1. V gave up 5 bases and J gave up 6 bases; unmatched junction bases: 7. Germline lookup yields CDR1 MDHEN and CDR2 SYDVKM. The CDR3 is 14 residues long. The CDR3 nucleotides read TGTGCCAGCAGTCCTCCTGGGACAGGGGTCGAGCAGTACTTC. This translates into CASSPPGTGVEQYF.

The rearrangement uses TRBV5-5 and TRBJ2-7; D unresolved. Germline lookup yields CDR1 SGHKS and CDR2 YYEKEE (reference sequence). V lost 0 bases to trimming and J lost 3 bases, with 22 bases between them. The CDR3 runs 18 residues. CDR3 bases: TGTGCCAGCAGCTTGGGCCCCTCGGAGCCTTGGTACTACTACGAGCAGTACTTC. This sequence encodes CASSLGPSEPWYYYEQYF.

The chain couples TRBV9 to TRBJ2-5; D might be TRBD2 (6 bases). The CDR3 is 14 amino acids. Germline CDR1 reads SGDLS; CDR2 reads YYNGEE. V was cut by 7 bases and J by 5 bases, with 18 bases left in between. In DNA form, the CDR3 reads TGTGCCAGCGGGAGGACGGGCGTCGCGGAGACCCAGTACTTC. Residues: CASGRTGVAETQYF. The full variable domain, rest sourced from reference TRBV9 and TRBJ2-5, is DSGVTQTPKHLITATGQRVTLRCSPRSGDLSVYWYQQSLDQGLQFLIQYYNGEERAKGNILERFSAQQFPDLHSELNLSSLELGDSALYFCASGRTGVAETQYFGPGTRLLVL.

The V call is TRBV20-1, the J call TRBJ1-1, with D perhaps matching TRBD1 (5 bases). This CDR3 contains 9 residues. Germline V lookup: CDR1 DFQATT, CDR2 SNEGSKA (reference sequence). The DNA for the CDR3 is TGCAGCCAGGGCACTGAAGCTTTCTTT. Translated: CSQGTEAFF.

The V call is TRBV18, the J call TRBJ2-7; D is possibly TRBD1 or TRBD2 (5 bases each). Trimming removed 1 base at V and 0 bases at J, with 7 bases between. The CDR3 loop spans 14 amino acids. Germline V gene sequence: CDR1 KGHSH, CDR2 LQKENI. In nucleotides, the CDR3 is TGTGCCAGCTCACCACGGGGGAGCTCCTACGAGCAGTACTTC. Amino acid sequence: CASSPRGSSYEQYF.

With respect to this clone: Additional DNA sequences in this sample encode the identical CDR3. This sequence joins TRBV28 and TRBJ2-7; D uncertain. The germline CDR1 and CDR2 sequences are MDHEN and SYDVKM. This CDR3 has 12 residues. With 5 bases removed from V and 0 bases from J, the gap between germline ends came to 5 bases. As DNA, the CDR3 is TGTGCCAGCAGTCGAACCTCCTACGAGCAGTACTTC. Amino acid sequence: CASSRTSYEQYF.

This chain links TRBV28 with TRBJ1-5, with D possibly TRBD1 on 5 matching bases. V shed 2 bases and J shed 1 base, with 21 bases lying between them. Germline loops: CDR1 MDHEN, CDR2 SYDVKM. CDR3 length equals 19 residues. The CDR3 DNA follows: TGTGCCAGCAGTTTACGGGGCAGTCTAAGTCCGCTAAGCAATCAGCCCCAGCATTTT. Translated, it gives CASSLRGSLSPLSNQPQHF.

This clone was counted a single time. This chain uses TRBV5-5 with TRBJ2-1; 13 bases are shared with TRBD2. The germline V gene has CDR1 SGHKS and CDR2 YYEKEE (reference sequence). J lost 7 bases, V lost 5 bases, and 6 bases had no gene match. This CDR3 is built from 15 residues. The CDR3 bases are TGTGCCAGCAGTCCCACTAGCGGGAGGGGTAATGAGCAGTTCTTC. Its protein product is CASSPTSGRGNEQFF.

The chain has TRBV6-5 and TRBJ1-6; 9 bases agree with TRBD1. This CDR3 contains 15 residues. The trim removed 0 bases at V and 9 bases at J, leaving 3 bases unmatched. Germline V gene data show CDR1 as MNHEY and CDR2 as SVGAGI. Here the CDR3 reads CASSYSQGQGSPLHF. As DNA, the CDR3 is TGTGCCAGCAGTTACTCCCAGGGACAGGGTTCACCCCTCCACTTT.

The chain carries TRBV19 and TRBJ2-7; D may be TRBD1 (7 bases). Germline lookup yields CDR1 LNHDA and CDR2 SQIVND (reference sequence). The CDR3 runs 15 residues. V was clipped by 3 bases and J by 3 bases, with 15 bases between them. CDR3 amino acids: CASSISAGGYYEQYF. CDR3 in DNA: TGTGCCAGTAGTATTTCGGCAGGGGGGTACTACGAGCAGTACTTC.